The 17 T cell receptor beta chains below come from one sample, sequenced in a study of blood T cells in healthy people across ages. A sample-barcoded 5' primer and a J-beta primer mix were used in a second PCR of roughly 7 to 12 cycles. Using its own MiXCR run on the 5' RACE reads, TCRdb lists one record per CDR3 protein. The sample consists of about 620,000 distinct CDR3 sequences, 45% to 60% of them appearing once. Input material: blood. The receptors derive from a woman over 75 in good health.

This clonotype was seen ten or more times. The gene calls are TRBV6-5 and TRBJ1-2; 8 bases are a match to TRBD1. Germline loops: CDR1 MNHEY, CDR2 SVGAGI. V shed 0 bases, J shed 5 bases, and the junction held 5 bases outside the gene matches. The CDR3 is 15 amino acids. CDR3 in DNA: TGTGCCAGCAGTTACTCGAAGCAGGGGGCATATGGCTACACCTTC. Translated: CASSYSKQGAYGYTF.

About this clonotype itself: A read error may explain this, as a much larger clone is one base away. V is TRBV5-1 and J is TRBJ2-3, with TRBD2 as a possible D gene (5 bases). V dropped 4 bases and J dropped 4 bases, with 13 bases sitting between them. Germline-derived CDR1 and CDR2 are SGHRS and YFSETQ. This CDR3 comprises 14 residues. Here the CDR3 reads CASSIGRGADTQYF. The DNA of the CDR3 is TGCGCCAGCAGCATCGGACGGGGTGCAGATACGCAGTATTTT. The full variable domain, rest sourced from reference TRBV5-1 and TRBJ2-3, is KAGVTQTPRYLIKTRGQQVTLSCSPISGHRSVSWYQQTPGQGLQFLFEYFSETQRNKGNFPGRFSGRQFSNSRSEMNVSTLELGDSALYLCASSIGRGADTQYFGPGTRLTVL.

This clonotype was observed a handful of times. The chain links TRBV7-8 to TRBJ2-1; D unresolved. Looked up from germline, CDR1 is SGHVS and CDR2 is FQNEAQ. V was shortened by 2 bases and J by 10 bases, with 3 bases between the two germline ends. This CDR3 spans 10 amino acids. Here the CDR3 DNA reads TGTGCCAGCAGCTTAACGGAGCAGTTCTTC. This translates into CASSLTEQFF.

This clonotype was detected once. The chain uses TRBV29-1 and TRBJ2-7, with TRBD2 matching 7 bases. CDR1 is SQVTM and CDR2 is ANQGSEA in the germline V gene. This CDR3 has 13 amino acids. Trimming took 7 bases from V and 7 from J; bases not matched to a gene: 13. The CDR3 DNA reads TGCAGCGCTGGCGGGAGAGTTTACAATGAGCAGTACTTC. It codes for CSAGGRVYNEQYF.

V and J are TRBV3-1 and TRBJ2-7; D is possibly TRBD2 (6 bases). Germline V gene data show CDR1 as LGHDT and CDR2 as YNNKEL (reference sequence). This CDR3 is built from 14 residues. V gave up 4 bases and J gave up 7 bases, with 17 bases separating them. The CDR3 loop is CASSPPLRRDEQYF. The CDR3 DNA reads TGTGCCAGCAGCCCTCCGCTCCGGAGGGATGAGCAGTACTTC.

This chain connects TRBV6-5 to TRBJ2-5; possible D gene TRBD1, 5 bases. CDR3 length: 14 amino acids. V gave up 5 bases and J gave up 4 bases, with 14 bases separating them. Looked up from germline, CDR1 is MNHEY and CDR2 is SVGAGI. CDR3 DNA: TGTGCCAGCAGTCCTACCAGGGTCCCAGAGACCCAGTACTTC. It encodes CASSPTRVPETQYF.

A few counts support this clonotype. CDR3 bases: TGTGCCAGCAGTGAATTGGGCGGCGCGAACACCGGGGAGCTGTTTTTT. Its protein product is CASSELGGANTGELFF. The gene calls are TRBV25-1 and TRBJ2-2; D uncertain. The CDR3 spans 16 residues. Germline lookup yields CDR1 MGHDK and CDR2 SYGVNS. Trimming stripped 1 base from V and 0 bases from J, with 9 bases between.

This clonotype was found a few times. This chain uses TRBV7-2 with TRBJ2-1; D unclear. The length of the CDR3 is 15 residues. The ends were cut back, 5 bases at V and 7 bases at J, with 18 bases in the middle. Germline values: CDR1 SGHTA, CDR2 FQGNSA. The CDR3 region has the DNA TGTGCCAGCAGCCCTGTAGAGTCGGCGCGGAATGAGCAGTTCTTC. Protein product: CASSPVESARNEQFF.

The chain carries TRBV4-3 and TRBJ2-3, with a tentative D call TRBD2 (6 bases). This CDR3 contains 16 residues. Germline V lookup: CDR1 LGHNA, CDR2 YSLEER. The V gene lost 0 bases and the J gene lost 2 bases, with 12 bases spanning the gap. The CDR3 region has the DNA TGCGCCAGCAGCCAAGATGTGCGGGGATCCACAGATACGCAGTATTTT. Protein product: CASSQDVRGSTDTQYF.

This clonotype was recorded once. This clone may be a read error of a much larger clone one base away. The V gene is TRBV5-1, the J gene TRBJ2-5; TRBD2 agrees at 13 bases. This CDR3 has 15 amino acids. The J segment lost 11 bases and the V segment lost 3 bases, leaving 10 bases of the junction unmatched. Per germline, CDR1 SGHRS and CDR2 YFSETQ. The CDR3 loop reads CASSSLAGGPNEQYF. The CDR3 coding sequence is TGCGCCAGCAGCTCACTAGCGGGAGGGCCTAATGAGCAGTACTTC. Full variable domain (missing parts from reference TRBV5-1 and TRBJ2-5): KAGVTQTPRYLIKTRGQQVTLSCSPISGHRSVSWYQQTPGQGLQFLFEYFSETQRNKGNFPGRFSGRQFSNSRSEMNVSTLELGDSALYLCASSSLAGGPNEQYFGPGTRLLVL.

This clonotype was observed many times. The rearrangement joins TRBV5-6 to TRBJ2-5; D perhaps matches TRBD1 (6 bases). The V gene's germline CDR1 is SGHDT and CDR2 YYEEEE. Trimming left V 4 bases short and J 0 bases short, with 13 bases between. The CDR3 has 15 amino acids. The DNA of the CDR3 is TGTGCCAGCAGCCACAGGGTTCCCAACCAAGAGACCCAGTACTTC. Translating gives CASSHRVPNQETQYF.

This clonotype was seen a handful of times. Just one base apart from a much larger clone, this may be a read error. This chain uses TRBV6-6 with TRBJ2-5; TRBD1 might be the D (6 bases). Trimming removed 6 bases from V and 11 bases from J, with 19 bases in between. From germline, CDR1 is MNHNY and CDR2 SVGAGI (reference sequence). The CDR3 is made up of 13 amino acids. The CDR3 sequence is CASRPTGLGEQYF. DNA for the CDR3: TGTGCCAGCAGACCCACAGGGCTGGGTGAGCAGTACTTC.

This clonotype was seen only once. The chain links TRBV20-1 to TRBJ2-5; D tentatively reads TRBD1 or TRBD2 (5 bases each). V lost 7 bases and J 2 bases, leaving 14 bases between the germline ends. Germline loops: CDR1 DFQATT, CDR2 SNEGSKA (reference sequence). This CDR3 is built from 13 residues. This chain's CDR3 is CSVTGTRQETQYF. CDR3 nucleotides: TGCAGTGTTACCGGGACGAGACAAGAGACCCAGTACTTC.

The chain is built from TRBV20-1 and TRBJ1-1, with 7 bases lining up with TRBD1. CDR3 length: 15 amino acids. Germline CDR1 is DFQATT and CDR2 is SNEGSKA (reference sequence). CDR3 region: CRKDRHTLMNTEAFF. In DNA, the CDR3 is TGCAGGAAGGACAGGCATACCCTCATGAACACTGAAGCTTTCTTT.

Points on this clonotype: With a much larger clone just one base away, this may be a read error. The CDR3 spells CSVEVRGTDTQYF. Here the CDR3 DNA reads TGCAGCGTTGAAGTCAGGGGCACAGATACGCAGTATTTT. V and J are TRBV29-1 and TRBJ2-3; D perhaps matches TRBD1 (5 bases). There are 13 residues in the CDR3. The V end was cut by 1 base, the J end by 1 base, with 6 bases between. CDR1 and CDR2 from the germline V gene are SQVTM and ANQGSEA.

The chain uses TRBV10-3 and TRBJ2-3; 9 nucleotides line up with TRBD1. This CDR3 region has 17 residues. Trimming at V came to 5 bases and at J to 0 bases, leaving 9 bases not matched to a gene. Germline CDR1 ENHRY, CDR2 SYGVKD. CDR3 DNA: TGTGCCATCAGTCGGCCCGGGACAGGGCTAAGCACAGATACGCAGTATTTT. As protein: CAISRPGTGLSTDTQYF.

The gene calls are TRBV5-1 and TRBJ1-2; no definite D call. V was cut by 1 base and J by 8 bases, with 18 bases left in between. Germline V gene data show CDR1 as SGHRS and CDR2 as YFSETQ. The CDR3 consists of 15 residues. The CDR3 is CASSLIDRSSGGYTF. CDR3 bases: TGCGCCAGCAGCTTGATCGACCGGAGCTCTGGGGGCTACACCTTC.